This note documents a single T cell receptor beta chain sequence. The antigen is undetermined. These data come from a study of OX40 agonist ivuxolimab in advanced cancers. Findings of the study overall: Compared with CD4+, CD8+ T cells on average had more expanded clones. Low levels of normalized T-cell clonal expansion also appeared in some nonresponders. At doses 0.1 to 3.0 mg/kg, CD4+ and CD8+ clones expanded. The antigens recognized by the expanded peripheral T cells, that is their antigen specificity, were not determined.

Germline V gene sequence: CDR1 LNHDA, CDR2 SQIVND (reference sequence). Trimming left V 3 bases short and J 1 base short, with 6 bases between. The CDR3 loop spans 13 amino acids. TCRdb's table, derived via immunoSEQ multiplex PCR, lists solely in-frame clones and lacks some. The data hold about 73,000 clones, with approximately 89% observed a single time. This rearrangement joins TRBV19 to TRBJ1-2; unclear D gene. This sample comprised CD4+ or CD8+ T cells sorted from blood, obtained in a trial of the OX40 agonist ivuxolimab. The TCR originated in an adult with an advanced solid tumor such as melanoma, head and neck, liver or kidney cancer. CDR3 sequence (DNA): TGTGCCAGTAGTATCGACATTAACTATGGCTACACCTTC. Encoded protein: CASSIDINYGYTF.